Listed below are T cell receptor beta chains from one sample, sequenced in a study of blood T cell repertoires in COVID-19. Sequenced by immunoSEQ multiplex PCR; TCRdb stores in-frame clones only, minus some. Here the sample spans 79,000 or so clones, approximately 86% being singletons. Input material: peripheral blood. The receptor source for this set is a human donor in a cohort sampled during active COVID-19. Each CDR3 is given with its conserved first and last residue. Fields, in order: J gene, V gene, D gene, clone size, CDR3 DNA, CDR3 protein. The D gene is left open where the match is weak. Clone sizes are given selectively: once, few, many, or a class where the clone is expanded.

>TRBJ1-3|TRBV4-1|TRBD1|NA
TGCGCCAGCAGCCGCTTAAGGGACAGGGGATACTCTGGAAACACCATATATTTT
CASSRLRDRGYSGNTIYF
>TRBJ2-7|TRBV15|TRBD1|NA
TGTGCCACCAGCAGAGATGGGACAGGGCGTTCCTTC
CATSRDGTGRSF
>TRBJ2-2|TRBV9|NA|few
TGTGCCAGCAGCGCGATACAGGGCCGGACCGGGGAGCTGTTTTTT
CASSAIQGRTGELFF
>TRBJ2-6|TRBV6-6|TRBD1|NA
TGTGCCAGCAGTCCTTTTCGGACAGGGGCTTTGGGGGCCAACGTCCTGACTTTC
CASSPFRTGALGANVLTF
>TRBJ1-3|TRBV7-8|TRBD1|few
TGTGCCAGCAGCGGGACAGGAGGAAACACCATATATTTT
CASSGTGGNTIYF
>TRBJ2-1|TRBV10-1|NA|NA
TGCGCCAGCAGTGAGTCGAGCGGTCCCTCCTACAATGAGCAGTTCTTC
CASSESSGPSYNEQFF
>TRBJ2-1|TRBV10-1|NA|NA
TGCGCCAGCAGTGAGTCTTGGGGGGTCTACAATGAGCAGTTCTTC
CASSESWGVYNEQFF
>TRBJ1-4|TRBV7-6|NA|NA
TGTGCCAGCAGCTTAGATTCAGGGTTTAATGAAAAACTGTTTTTT
CASSLDSGFNEKLFF
>TRBJ2-1|TRBV9|NA|once
TGTGCCAGCAGCGGCTGGGGAGATGAGCAGTTCTTC
CASSGWGDEQFF
>TRBJ1-2|TRBV14|TRBD1|NA
TGTGCCAGCAGCCAAGATCAGAACAGGGGGCATGGCTACACCTTC
CASSQDQNRGHGYTF
>TRBJ2-5|TRBV11-1|NA|NA
TGTGCCAGCAGCCTAACTCGGCCAGGGCAAGAGACCCAGTACTTC
CASSLTRPGQETQYF
>TRBJ2-7|TRBV7-3|NA|NA
TGTGCCAGCAGCTTTATCCCTAACGAAGAGCAGTACTTC
CASSFIPNEEQYF
>TRBJ2-1|TRBV5-1|TRBD2|NA
TGCGCCAGCATGGGGACTAGCGGCTCCTACAATGAGCAGTTCTTC
CASMGTSGSYNEQFF
>TRBJ2-5|TRBV30|TRBD1|NA
TGTGCGTATAACCGGGACAGCCAAACCCAGTACTTC
CAYNRDSQTQYF
>TRBJ2-7|TRBV5-8|TRBD2|NA
TGTGCCAGCAGCTGGAGCGGGGGGTTTCGAGAGCAGTACTTC
CASSWSGGFREQYF
>TRBJ2-7|TRBV3-1/TRBV3-2|TRBD1|NA
TGTGCCAGCAGCGATACCGGACAGGGCCTTTCCTACGAGCAGTACTTC
CASSDTGQGLSYEQYF
>TRBJ2-5|TRBV6-4|NA|NA
TGTGCCAGCACCCCGAACGCGGGAAACGCAGAGACCCAGTACTTC
CASTPNAGNAETQYF
>TRBJ2-1|TRBV19|NA|NA
TGTGCCAGTAGTATGCAGGGTTACAATGAGCAGTTCTTC
CASSMQGYNEQFF
>TRBJ2-1|TRBV27|NA|few
TGTGCCAGCATGGCGGTCCCGGATGAGCAGTTCTTC
CASMAVPDEQFF
>TRBJ1-1|TRBV19|TRBD1|NA
TGTGCCAGTTCCGACAGGGCGCGAACTTCTGAAGCTTTCTTT
CASSDRARTSEAFF
>TRBJ2-2|TRBV7-3|NA|NA
TGTGCCAGCAGCTTGGAGACTAGACTCACCGGGGAGCTGTTTTTT
CASSLETRLTGELFF
>TRBJ2-7|TRBV5-4|NA|NA
TGTGCCAGCAGCTTTGATAAGGCTAGATCCTACGAGCAGTACTTC
CASSFDKARSYEQYF
>TRBJ2-5|TRBV30|TRBD1|NA
TGTGCCTGGAGTGTAAGGGGGCGAGAGACCCAGTACTTC
CAWSVRGRETQYF
>TRBJ1-2|TRBV29-1|NA|NA
TGCAGCGTTGGGGGGACTAGTGATGGCTACACCTTC
CSVGGTSDGYTF
>TRBJ2-7|TRBV7-6|NA|NA
TGTGCCAGCAGCTTCCGGGACGAGCAGTACTTC
CASSFRDEQYF
>TRBJ1-4|TRBV28|TRBD1|NA
TGTGCCAGCAGCCTAAACAGGGGGCGGTTTGAAAAACTGTTTTTT
CASSLNRGRFEKLFF
>TRBJ2-5|TRBV24-1|NA|NA
TGTGCCACCAGTCGTTCTATCCTCCCAGGGTACCAAGAGACCCAGTACTTC
CATSRSILPGYQETQYF
>TRBJ1-1|TRBV28|NA|NA
TGTGCCAGCAGTTTATCCTGGCCCTTGCGGGGGAACACTGAAGCTTTCTTT
CASSLSWPLRGNTEAFF
>TRBJ2-5|TRBV19|NA|NA
TGTGCCAGTAGTATCCAGGTCCCAGGTGAGACCCAGTACTTC
CASSIQVPGETQYF
>TRBJ2-5|TRBV19|NA|NA
TGTGCCAGTAGCGGGGTCTTGTACCAAGAGACCCAGTACTTC
CASSGVLYQETQYF
>TRBJ2-1|TRBV6-2/TRBV6-3|TRBD2|NA
TGTGCCAGCAGTTACCGACTAGCGGGGAACCGCCATGAGCAGTTCTTC
CASSYRLAGNRHEQFF
>TRBJ1-2|TRBV6-6|NA|NA
TGTGCCATCCAGCGGGCACCCTATGGCTACACCTTC
CAIQRAPYGYTF
>TRBJ2-2|TRBV9|NA|NA
TGTGCCAGCAGCCCCGTTATTTCGGGGAATAACGGGGAGAAGCTGTTTTTT
CASSPVISGNNGEKLFF
>TRBJ2-2|TRBV3-1/TRBV3-2|NA|few
TGTGCCAGCAGCCAGGGCAGGGTCACCGGGGAGCTGTTTTTT
CASSQGRVTGELFF
>TRBJ1-1|TRBV27|NA|NA
TGTGCCAGCAGTTTTGGGGGCATTTTTAACACTGAAGCTTTCTTT
CASSFGGIFNTEAFF
>TRBJ2-3|TRBV11-2|NA|NA
TGTGCCAGCAGCTTAGCGCAAGCGGGCACAGATACGCAGTATTTT
CASSLAQAGTDTQYF
>TRBJ2-1|TRBV24-1|TRBD1|once
TGTGCCACCAGTGATCCGGGACAGGGGGGGCATGAGCAGTTCTTC
CATSDPGQGGHEQFF
>TRBJ2-1|TRBV5-1|NA|NA
TGCGCCAGCAGCCCCGGGTCTCCCTACAATGAGCAGTTCTTC
CASSPGSPYNEQFF
>TRBJ2-2|TRBV28|NA|NA
TGTGCCAGCACCAAGGCGGTCGGGGAGCTGTTTTTT
CASTKAVGELFF
>TRBJ1-3|TRBV12-3/TRBV12-4|NA|NA
TGTGCCAGCAGTTTGTCAACAGGAAACACCATATATTTT
CASSLSTGNTIYF
>TRBJ1-4|TRBV5-8|NA|NA
TGTGCCAGCAGCTTGGTATCGGTGGATGAAAAACTGTTTTTT
CASSLVSVDEKLFF
>TRBJ1-2|TRBV16|NA|NA
TGTGCCAGCAGCCAACGGACAGTCAACTATGGCTACACCTTC
CASSQRTVNYGYTF
>TRBJ2-7|TRBV5-4|NA|NA
TGTGCCAGCAGCTCTGGTGGACTCTCGGGCGCGGACGAGCAGTACTTC
CASSSGGLSGADEQYF
>TRBJ2-3|TRBV5-4|TRBD2|NA
TGTGCCAGCAGCTTGGGGGCAGGGCGGGGGAGCACAGATACGCAGTATTTT
CASSLGAGRGSTDTQYF
>TRBJ1-2|TRBV3-1/TRBV3-2|TRBD1|NA
TGTGCCAGCAGCCAAGATAGGGTTGACAGGGAGAACTATGGCTACACCTTC
CASSQDRVDRENYGYTF
>TRBJ2-5|TRBV5-1|TRBD2|NA
TGCGCCAGCAGCTCTGGGACTAGCGGGGGCTCCTCCCTGGGGGAGACCCAGTACTTC
CASSSGTSGGSSLGETQYF
>TRBJ2-2|TRBV27|NA|NA
TGTGCCAGCACCCCCTGGGCAGGGGACACCGGGGAGCTGTTTTTT
CASTPWAGDTGELFF
>TRBJ1-6|TRBV10-3|NA|NA
TGTGCCATCAGTGGGACAGCTTATAATTCACCCCTCCACTTT
CAISGTAYNSPLHF
>TRBJ2-4|TRBV27|NA|NA
TGTGCCAGCAGTTTGGGCCGACAGGCGAACATTCAGTACTTC
CASSLGRQANIQYF
>TRBJ2-3|TRBV2|NA|NA
TGTGCCAGCAGGGCTATACAGGGAAACACAGATACGCAGTATTTT
CASRAIQGNTDTQYF
>TRBJ2-1|TRBV7-2|NA|few
TGTGCCAGCAGTCTTTCCGGGTGGGGCGGTGAGCAGTTCTTC
CASSLSGWGGEQFF
>TRBJ2-7|TRBV6-2/TRBV6-3|TRBD2|NA
TGTGCCAGCAGTTCAGTAGCGGGGGATATTGAGCAGTACTTC
CASSSVAGDIEQYF
>TRBJ2-7|TRBV3-1/TRBV3-2|TRBD2|NA
TGTGCCAGCAGCCAATTCCCAGCGGGGGCCTACGAGCAGTACTTC
CASSQFPAGAYEQYF
>TRBJ2-1|TRBV19|NA|NA
TGTGCCAGTAGTAAAGAAACCCAGGGGAGTCTCGGAGATGAGCAGTTCTTC
CASSKETQGSLGDEQFF
>TRBJ2-3|TRBV11-3|TRBD2|NA
TGTGCCAGCAGCTTAGGGATTTCGACTAGCGGGAGAACAGATACGCAGTATTTT
CASSLGISTSGRTDTQYF